This T cell receptor beta chain appears in the sequencing data of a study of blood T cell repertoires in COVID-19. Across the study: T cells, B-cell-depleted T cells, or PBMCs provided the cDNA or gDNA that served as material.

Germline CDR1 and CDR2: MDHEN and SYDVKM. The CDR3 is made up of 11 amino acids. The germline V and J ends were trimmed by 7 bases and 3 bases, with 7 bases remaining between them. Under the authors' procedure: Amplification with reference gene primers provided the estimates of nucleated cell counts. Assay used: immunoSEQ multiplex PCR; TCRdb lists only in-frame clones, some missing. D and trimming were read from the DNA, whereas the V and J calls and clone size are those reported in that table. The sample has approximately 210,000 clones; 88% are singletons. Sequencing used peripheral blood. The clonotype comes from a man between 65 and 85 years old with acute or convalescent COVID-19. The rearrangement uses TRBV28 and TRBJ2-7; no reliable D call. CDR3 bases: TGTGCCAGCAAGCTGCTCTACGAGCAGTACTTC. Residues: CASKLLYEQYF.